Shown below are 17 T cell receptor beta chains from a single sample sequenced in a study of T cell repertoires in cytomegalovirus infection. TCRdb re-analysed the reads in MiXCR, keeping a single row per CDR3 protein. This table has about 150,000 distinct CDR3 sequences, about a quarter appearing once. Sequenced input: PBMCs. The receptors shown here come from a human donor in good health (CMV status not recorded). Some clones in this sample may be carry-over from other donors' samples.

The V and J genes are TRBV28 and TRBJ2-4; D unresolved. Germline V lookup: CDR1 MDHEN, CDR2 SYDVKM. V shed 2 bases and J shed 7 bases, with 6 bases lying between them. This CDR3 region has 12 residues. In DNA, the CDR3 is TGTGCCAGCAGTTTAGAAAGGAACATTCAGTACTTC. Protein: CASSLERNIQYF.

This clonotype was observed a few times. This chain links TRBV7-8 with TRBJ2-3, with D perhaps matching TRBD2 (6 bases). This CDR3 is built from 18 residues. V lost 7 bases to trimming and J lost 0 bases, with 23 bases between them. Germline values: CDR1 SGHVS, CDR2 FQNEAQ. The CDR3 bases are TGTGCCAGCACCTTGGGGCCGGGCGGGATATCTAGCACAGATACGCAGTATTTT. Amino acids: CASTLGPGGISSTDTQYF. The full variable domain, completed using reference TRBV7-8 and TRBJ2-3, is GAGVSQSPRYKVAKRGQDVALRCDPISGHVSLFWYQQALGQGPEFLTYFQNEAQLDKSGLPSDRFFAERPEGSVSTLKIQRTQQEDSAVYLCASTLGPGGISSTDTQYFGPGTRLTVL.

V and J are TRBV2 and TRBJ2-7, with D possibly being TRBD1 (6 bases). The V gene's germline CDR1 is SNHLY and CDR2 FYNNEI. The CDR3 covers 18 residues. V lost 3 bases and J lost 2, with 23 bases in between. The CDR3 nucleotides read TGTGCCAGCAGTGAGTGGGCCCCCGACAGGAAGAACACCTACGAGCAGTACTTC. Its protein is CASSEWAPDRKNTYEQYF.

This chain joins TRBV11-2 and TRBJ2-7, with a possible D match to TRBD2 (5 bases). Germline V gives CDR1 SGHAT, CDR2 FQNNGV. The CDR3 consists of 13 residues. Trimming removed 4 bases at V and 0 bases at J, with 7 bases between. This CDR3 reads CASSSDFSYEQYF. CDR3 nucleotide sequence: TGTGCCAGCAGCTCGGACTTCTCCTACGAGCAGTACTTC.

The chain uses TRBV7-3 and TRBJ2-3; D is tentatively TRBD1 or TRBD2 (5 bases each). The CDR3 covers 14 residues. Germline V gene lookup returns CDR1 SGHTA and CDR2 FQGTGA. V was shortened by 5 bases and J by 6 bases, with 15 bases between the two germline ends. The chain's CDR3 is CASSKGDDGDTQYF. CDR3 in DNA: TGTGCCAGCAGCAAAGGGGACGACGGGGATACGCAGTATTTT.

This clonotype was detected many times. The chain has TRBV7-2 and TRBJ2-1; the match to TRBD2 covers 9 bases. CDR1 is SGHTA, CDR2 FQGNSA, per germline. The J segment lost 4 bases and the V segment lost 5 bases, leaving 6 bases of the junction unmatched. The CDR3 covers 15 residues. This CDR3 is CASSPAGGPYNEQFF. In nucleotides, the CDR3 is TGTGCCAGCAGCCCCGCGGGGGGGCCATACAATGAGCAGTTCTTC.

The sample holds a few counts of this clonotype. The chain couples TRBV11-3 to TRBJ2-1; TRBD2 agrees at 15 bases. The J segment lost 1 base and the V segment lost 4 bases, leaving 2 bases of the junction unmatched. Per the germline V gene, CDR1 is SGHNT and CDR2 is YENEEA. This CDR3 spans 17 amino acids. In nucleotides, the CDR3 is TGTGCCAGCAGCTGTGGGACTAGCGGGAGGTCCTACAATGAGCAGTTCTTC. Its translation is CASSCGTSGRSYNEQFF. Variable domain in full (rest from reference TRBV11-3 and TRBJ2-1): EAGVVQSPRYKIIEKKQPVAFWCNPISGHNTLYWYLQNLGQGPELLIRYENEEAVDDSQLPKDRFSAERLKGVDSTLKIQPAELGDSAVYLCASSCGTSGRSYNEQFFGPGTRLTVL.

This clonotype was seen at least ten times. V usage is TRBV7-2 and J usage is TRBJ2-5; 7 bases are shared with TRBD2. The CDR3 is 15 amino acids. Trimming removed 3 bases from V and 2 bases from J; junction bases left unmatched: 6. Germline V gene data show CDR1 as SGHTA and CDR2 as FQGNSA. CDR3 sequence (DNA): TGTGCCAGCAGCTTTCGAGCGGGGTTTCAAGAGACCCAGTACTTC. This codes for CASSFRAGFQETQYF.

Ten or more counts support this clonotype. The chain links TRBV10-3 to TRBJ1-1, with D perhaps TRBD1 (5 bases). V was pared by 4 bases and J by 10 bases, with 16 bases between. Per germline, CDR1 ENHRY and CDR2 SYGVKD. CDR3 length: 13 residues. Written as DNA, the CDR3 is TGTGCCATCAGTGGAAATAAGCCTGGGGGAGCTTTCTTT. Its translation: CAISGNKPGGAFF.

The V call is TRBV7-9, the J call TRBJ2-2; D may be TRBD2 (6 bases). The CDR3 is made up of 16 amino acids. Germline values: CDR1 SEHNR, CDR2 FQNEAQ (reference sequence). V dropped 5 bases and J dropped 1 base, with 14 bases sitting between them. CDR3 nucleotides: TGTGCCAGCAGCCAGCCGGGACTTCGGAACACCGGGGAGCTGTTTTTT. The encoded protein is CASSQPGLRNTGELFF.

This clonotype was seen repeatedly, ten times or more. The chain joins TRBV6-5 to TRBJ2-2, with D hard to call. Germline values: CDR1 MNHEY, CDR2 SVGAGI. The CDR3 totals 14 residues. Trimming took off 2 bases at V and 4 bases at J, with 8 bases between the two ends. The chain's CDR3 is CASSYGQSTGELFF. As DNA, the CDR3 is TGTGCCAGCAGTTACGGGCAGAGCACCGGGGAGCTGTTTTTT.

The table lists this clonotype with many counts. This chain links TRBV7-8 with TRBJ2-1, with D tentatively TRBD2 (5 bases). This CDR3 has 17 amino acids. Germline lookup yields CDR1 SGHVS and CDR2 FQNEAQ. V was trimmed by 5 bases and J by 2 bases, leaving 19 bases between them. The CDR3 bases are TGTGCCAGCAGCCCTAGTAAGTCTAGCACCCCCTACAATGAGCAGTTCTTC. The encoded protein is CASSPSKSSTPYNEQFF.

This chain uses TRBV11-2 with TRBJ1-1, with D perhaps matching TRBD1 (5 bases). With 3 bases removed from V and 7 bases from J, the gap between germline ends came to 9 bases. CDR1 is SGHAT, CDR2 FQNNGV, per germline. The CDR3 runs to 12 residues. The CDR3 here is CASSLQGFEAFF. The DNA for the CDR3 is TGTGCCAGCAGCTTGCAGGGATTTGAAGCTTTCTTT.

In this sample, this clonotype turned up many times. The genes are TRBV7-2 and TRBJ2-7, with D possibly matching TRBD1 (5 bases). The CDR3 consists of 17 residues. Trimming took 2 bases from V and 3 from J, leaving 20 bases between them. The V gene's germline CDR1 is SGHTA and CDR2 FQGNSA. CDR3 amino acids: CASSLNPSGMTHYEQYF. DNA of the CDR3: TGTGCCAGCAGCTTAAACCCGTCAGGGATGACACACTACGAGCAGTACTTC.

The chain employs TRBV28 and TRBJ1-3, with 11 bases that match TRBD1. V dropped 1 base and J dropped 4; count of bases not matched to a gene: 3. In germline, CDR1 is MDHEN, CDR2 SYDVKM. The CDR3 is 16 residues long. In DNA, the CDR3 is TGTGCCAGCAGTTTATTGGACAGGGGGCGAGGAAACACCATATATTTT. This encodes CASSLLDRGRGNTIYF.

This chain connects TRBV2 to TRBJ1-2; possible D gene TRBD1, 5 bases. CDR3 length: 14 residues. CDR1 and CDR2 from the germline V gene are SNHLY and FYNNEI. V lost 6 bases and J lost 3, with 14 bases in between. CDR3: CASRSGTSYYGYTF. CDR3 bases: TGTGCCAGCAGATCCGGGACGTCCTACTATGGCTACACCTTC.

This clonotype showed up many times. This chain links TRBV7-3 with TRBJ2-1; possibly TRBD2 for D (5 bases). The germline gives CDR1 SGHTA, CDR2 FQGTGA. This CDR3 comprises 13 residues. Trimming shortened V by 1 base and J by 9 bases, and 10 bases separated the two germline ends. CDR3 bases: TGTGCCAGCAGCTTAAGTGGGAGTACTGAGCAGTTCTTC. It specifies CASSLSGSTEQFF. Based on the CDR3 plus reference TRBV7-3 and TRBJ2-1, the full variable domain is GAGVSQTPSNKVTEKGKYVELRCDPISGHTALYWYRQSLGQGPEFLIYFQGTGAADDSGLPNDRFFAVRPEGSVSTLKIQRTERGDSAVYLCASSLSGSTEQFFGPGTRLTVL.